The clone carrying this T cell receptor (beta chain) was picked up many times. Its antigen is as yet unknown. The data originate from a study of T cell repertoires in cytomegalovirus infection. Each CDR3 protein gets one entry after TCRdb re-called the reads with MiXCR. The sample lists around 900,000 distinct CDR3 sequences, roughly 30% occurring once. The study, taken as a whole, reports: In two of eight donors, the top clonotype was HLA-C-restricted CMV-specific.

CDR1 and CDR2 (germline): SGHVS, FQNEAQ. This CDR3 region has 13 residues. The V and J ends lost 5 bases and 3 bases respectively, with 10 bases between them. The receptor was isolated from a human donor in good health (CMV status not recorded). Some clones in this sample may be carry-over from other donors' samples. The material sequenced was cultured CD8+ T cells from PBMCs, taken from culture after CMV antigen stimulation. The chain has TRBV7-8 and TRBJ1-1; D ambiguous. CDR3 sequence reads: CASSPLVHTEAFF. DNA of the CDR3: TGTGCCAGCAGCCCTTTGGTCCACACTGAAGCTTTCTTT.